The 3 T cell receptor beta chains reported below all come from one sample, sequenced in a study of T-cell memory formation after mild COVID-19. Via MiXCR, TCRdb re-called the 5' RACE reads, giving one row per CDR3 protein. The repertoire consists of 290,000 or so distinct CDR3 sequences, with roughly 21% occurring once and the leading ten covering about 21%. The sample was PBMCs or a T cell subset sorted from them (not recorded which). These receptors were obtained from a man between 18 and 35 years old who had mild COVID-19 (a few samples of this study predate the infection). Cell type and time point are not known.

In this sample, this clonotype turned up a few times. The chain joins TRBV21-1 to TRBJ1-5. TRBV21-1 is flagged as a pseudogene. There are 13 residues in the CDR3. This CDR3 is CASSGTTHQPQHF. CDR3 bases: TGTGCCAGCAGCGGGACTACGCATCAGCCCCAGCATTTT.

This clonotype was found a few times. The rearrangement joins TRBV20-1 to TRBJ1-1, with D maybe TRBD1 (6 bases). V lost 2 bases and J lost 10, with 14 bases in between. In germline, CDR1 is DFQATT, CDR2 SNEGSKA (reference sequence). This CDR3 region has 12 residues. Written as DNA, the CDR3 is TGCAGTGCTAGACAGGACAGAGGGGCAGCTTTCTTT. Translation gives CSARQDRGAAFF.

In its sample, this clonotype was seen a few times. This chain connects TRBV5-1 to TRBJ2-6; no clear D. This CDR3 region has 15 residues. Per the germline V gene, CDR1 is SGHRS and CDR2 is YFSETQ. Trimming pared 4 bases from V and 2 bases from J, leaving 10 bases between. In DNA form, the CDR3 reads TGCGCCAGCAGCCAGACCATCCCTGGGGCCAACGTCCTGACTTTC. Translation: CASSQTIPGANVLTF.